Listed here are 2 T cell receptor beta chains from one sample, sequenced in a study of blood T cells in healthy people across ages. A second roughly 6 to 11 cycle PCR used barcoded and J-beta primers. TCRdb re-analysed the 5' RACE reads in MiXCR, keeping a single row per CDR3 protein. The data show approximately 690,000 distinct CDR3 sequences, around 43% seen once. Material for sequencing was blood. These receptors originate from a man older than 75 in good health.

CDR3 DNA: TGTGCCAGCAGCTTATGGGGCCGGGACAGGGGCCTCGGCTACACCTTC. It is translated as CASSLWGRDRGLGYTF. The chain couples TRBV11-2 to TRBJ1-2, with 10 nucleotides matching TRBD1. This CDR3 contains 16 residues. Losses at the gene ends were 2 bases for V and 8 bases for J; bases not matched to a gene: 11. Per the germline V gene, CDR1 is SGHAT and CDR2 is FQNNGV.

The genes are TRBV5-1 and TRBJ2-2; 9 positions match TRBD1. CDR3 length: 15 residues. The V and J ends lost 4 bases and 1 base, in that order; junction bases with no gene match: 2. Germline V CDR1 and CDR2: SGHRS, YFSETQ. The CDR3 reads CASSKDRGNTGELFF. CDR3 DNA: TGCGCCAGCAGCAAGGACAGGGGGAACACCGGGGAGCTGTTTTTT.